This passage covers 29 T cell receptor beta chains from one sample sequenced in a study of cytomegalovirus exposure and HLA in healthy donors. Repertoires were generated with immunoSEQ multiplex PCR, while TCRdb's copy carries only in-frame clones and drops some. This table holds under 150,000 clones, 70% to 90% found once. The sequencing sample was made of PBMCs. The receptors derive from a man in his late teens or twenties in good health and CMV-seropositive.

The rearrangement links TRBV15 to TRBJ2-7, with D possibly matching TRBD2 (5 bases). The CDR3 covers 13 residues. The V gene lost 5 bases and the J gene lost 5 bases, with 13 bases spanning the gap. Germline-derived CDR1 and CDR2 are LNHNV and YYDKDF (reference sequence). In DNA form, the CDR3 reads TGTGCCACCAGCCCAGCCTACGGGGACGAGCAGTACTTC. Encoded protein: CATSPAYGDEQYF. Variable domain in full (rest from reference TRBV15 and TRBJ2-7): DAMVIQNPRYQVTQFGKPVTLSCSQTLNHNVMYWYQQKSSQAPKLLFHYYDKDFNNEADTPDNFQSRRPNTSFCFLDIRSPGLGDTAMYLCATSPAYGDEQYFGPGTRLTVT.

The J gene is TRBJ2-2, the V gene TRBV2; D remains unclear. The germline CDR1 and CDR2 sequences are SNHLY and FYNNEI. V lost 1 base to trimming and J lost 5 bases, with 8 bases between them. The length of the CDR3 is 14 residues. CDR3 in DNA: TGTGCCAGCAGTGAAGACCCTAGAACCGGGGAGCTGTTTTTT. Its protein is CASSEDPRTGELFF.

The rearrangement joins TRBV7-9 to TRBJ1-2; D is perhaps TRBD1 (6 bases). The V end lost 8 bases, the J end lost 2 bases, and 15 bases lay between the germline ends. The CDR3 has 14 residues. Germline V gene sequence: CDR1 SEHNR, CDR2 FQNEAQ (reference sequence). The CDR3 nucleotides read TGTGCCAGCGGGGGCGGGCTGGGGAACTATGGCTACACCTTC. Translating gives CASGGGLGNYGYTF.

The V and J genes are TRBV7-9 and TRBJ2-7; a possible D gene is TRBD2 (5 bases). Germline V gene sequence: CDR1 SEHNR, CDR2 FQNEAQ (reference sequence). Trimming pared 2 bases from V and 2 bases from J, leaving 25 bases between. This CDR3 comprises 19 residues. The CDR3 reads CASSLPLFQREQGTYEQYF. CDR3 bases: TGTGCCAGCAGCTTACCCCTCTTTCAGAGGGAGCAAGGGACCTACGAGCAGTACTTC.

This chain links TRBV18 with TRBJ2-5; TRBD1 aligns across 7 bases. Per germline, CDR1 KGHSH and CDR2 LQKENI. After removal of 4 bases from V and 2 bases from J, the junction contained 7 bases not matched to a gene. There are 15 residues in the CDR3. CDR3 DNA: TGTGCCAGCTCACGACAAGGGGGCCCTCAAGAGACCCAGTACTTC. Its protein is CASSRQGGPQETQYF. Together with reference TRBV18 and TRBJ2-5, the CDR3 gives the full variable domain: NAGVMQNPRHLVRRRGQEARLRCSPMKGHSHVYWYRQLPEEGLKFMVYLQKENIIDESGMPKERFSAEFPKEGPSILRIQQVVRGDSAAYFCASSRQGGPQETQYFGPGTRLLVL.

The V and J genes are TRBV7-2 and TRBJ2-3; tentative D call: TRBD2 (5 bases). The length of the CDR3 is 16 residues. Germline lookup yields CDR1 SGHTA and CDR2 FQGNSA. Trimming left V 3 bases short and J 3 bases short, with 16 bases between. CDR3 residues: CASSFRPRVGTDTQYF. The CDR3 nucleotides are TGTGCCAGCAGCTTTAGACCGCGGGTAGGGACAGATACGCAGTATTTT.

V is TRBV5-6 and J is TRBJ2-1; D might be TRBD2 (7 bases). Per germline, CDR1 SGHDT and CDR2 YYEEEE. The CDR3 runs to 16 residues. Trimming left V 4 bases short and J 0 bases short, with 14 bases between. CDR3 loop: CASSARGALSYNEQFF. CDR3 sequence (DNA): TGTGCCAGCAGCGCCCGGGGGGCCCTCTCCTACAATGAGCAGTTCTTC.

This chain connects TRBV5-4 to TRBJ2-3, with 7 bases aligning to TRBD1. Unmatched junction bases numbered 6, after V lost 4 bases and J lost 4 bases. From germline, CDR1 is SGHNT and CDR2 YYREEE (reference sequence). The CDR3 extends over 14 amino acids. The CDR3 DNA is TGTGCCAGCAGCCCACCGACAGGGCCAGATACGCAGTATTTT. This codes for CASSPPTGPDTQYF.

V usage is TRBV7-3 and J usage is TRBJ1-2; TRBD1 agrees at 10 bases. The CDR3 extends over 16 amino acids. Germline V gene lookup returns CDR1 SGHTA and CDR2 FQGTGA. The V segment lost 5 bases and the J segment 5 bases; nucleotides outside the gene matches: 11. The DNA for the CDR3 is TGTGCCAGCAGCGTGGGCGGGGACAGGGGACAATATGGCTACACCTTC. Amino acids: CASSVGGDRGQYGYTF.

This chain joins TRBV7-8 and TRBJ1-5; TRBD1 agrees at 7 bases. The ends lost 3 bases at V and 0 bases at J; junction bases unmatched: 11. Germline CDR1 SGHVS, CDR2 FQNEAQ. There are 18 residues in the CDR3. The CDR3 reads CASSLLRTGVYSNQPQHF. CDR3 nucleotide sequence: TGTGCCAGCAGCTTGTTGCGGACAGGCGTTTATAGCAATCAGCCCCAGCATTTT.

The rearrangement links TRBV19 to TRBJ1-2; D gene unclear. Germline loops: CDR1 LNHDA, CDR2 SQIVND (reference sequence). The CDR3 has 11 residues. Trimming removed 9 bases at V and 6 bases at J, with 11 bases between. The CDR3 region has the DNA TGTGCCAGCGCAGGAATGGATGGCTACACCTTC. It codes for CASAGMDGYTF.

This rearrangement joins TRBV10-3 to TRBJ2-7; 7 bases map to TRBD1. The CDR3 totals 15 residues. Trimming removed 10 bases from V and 4 bases from J; junction bases left unmatched: 16. Germline-derived CDR1 and CDR2 are ENHRY and SYGVKD. DNA of the CDR3: TGTGCCACCACCCTGAGCCGGGACAGAAGATACGAGCAGTACTTC. Protein sequence: CATTLSRDRRYEQYF.

This chain connects TRBV7-2 to TRBJ1-2; 11 bases are shared with TRBD1. J gave up 7 bases and V 6 bases, and 4 bases lay outside the gene matches. CDR3 length: 13 residues. Per germline, CDR1 SGHTA and CDR2 FQGNSA. The CDR3 DNA sequence: TGTGCCAGCAGTCTAGGGACAGGGGGTGGCTACACCTTC. Its translation is CASSLGTGGGYTF.

The CDR3 protein is CAISESKATQETQYF. The CDR3 DNA follows: TGTGCCATCAGTGAGTCAAAAGCCACCCAAGAGACCCAGTACTTC. V usage is TRBV10-3 and J usage is TRBJ2-5, with D unclear. The V end lost 0 bases, the J end lost 1 base, and 9 bases lay between the germline ends. The CDR3 runs 15 residues. CDR1 and CDR2 from the germline V gene are ENHRY and SYGVKD.

The chain has TRBV29-1 and TRBJ1-5; 11 bases match TRBD1. J lost 9 bases, V lost 5 bases, and 9 bases had no gene match. The CDR3 extends over 14 amino acids. Germline CDR1 SQVTM, CDR2 ANQGSEA. CDR3 DNA: TGCAGCGTTATCCCAGGGACAGGGGGATCGCCCCAGCATTTT. Translating it yields CSVIPGTGGSPQHF.

The J gene is TRBJ2-1, the V gene TRBV7-9, with TRBD1 as a possible D gene (5 bases). V gave up 5 bases and J gave up 9 bases, with 20 bases separating them. The CDR3 is 15 amino acids. Per the germline V gene, CDR1 is SEHNR and CDR2 is FQNEAQ (reference sequence). This chain's CDR3 is CASSPNPTARGEQFF. For the CDR3, the DNA is TGTGCCAGCAGCCCAAACCCGACAGCCCGTGGTGAGCAGTTCTTC.

This chain connects TRBV11-3 to TRBJ2-2; 7 bases fit TRBD1. The CDR3 totals 16 residues. Looked up from germline, CDR1 is SGHNT and CDR2 is YENEEA. V was pared by 5 bases and J by 4 bases, with 10 bases of the junction left unmatched. CDR3 region: CASSPKGQLSTGELFF. DNA for the CDR3: TGTGCCAGCAGCCCCAAGGGACAGCTATCCACCGGGGAGCTGTTTTTT.

This sequence joins TRBV19 and TRBJ2-2, with D possibly TRBD1 on 6 matching bases. Per germline, CDR1 LNHDA and CDR2 SQIVND (reference sequence). This CDR3 spans 16 amino acids. Trimming took off 3 bases at V and 5 bases at J, with 16 bases between the two ends. CDR3: CASSIRGPGTTGELFF. Here the CDR3 DNA reads TGTGCCAGTAGTATCCGGGGCCCTGGGACAACCGGGGAGCTGTTTTTT.

This clone was seen a few times. The chain uses TRBV6-5 and TRBJ1-5, with D tentatively TRBD1 (5 bases). Germline CDR1 reads MNHEY; CDR2 reads SVGAGI. V was pared by 5 bases and J by 4 bases, with 15 bases between. The CDR3 has 15 residues. For the CDR3, the DNA is TGTGCCAGCAGTAGCTCGCAGGGTTGGAATCAGCCCCAGCATTTT. Translating gives CASSSSQGWNQPQHF.

This clone has more than one count but fewer than ten. Other DNA sequences in the sample encode the same CDR3. CDR3 nucleotide sequence: TGTGCCAGCAGCCTCCTAAATGAGCAGTTCTTC. The encoded protein is CASSLLNEQFF. The rearrangement links TRBV4-2 to TRBJ2-1; the D is unclear. The CDR3 sequence is 11 residues long. Germline CDR1 LGHNA, CDR2 YNFKEQ. Trimming took off 4 bases at V and 7 bases at J, with 5 bases between the two ends.

The V and J genes are TRBV7-8 and TRBJ1-4; TRBD1 matches at 9 bases. The germline gives CDR1 SGHVS, CDR2 FQNEAQ. The J segment lost 7 bases and the V segment lost 5 bases, leaving 8 bases of the junction unmatched. The CDR3 spans 15 residues. CDR3 sequence: CASSARQGVFEKLFF. CDR3 nucleotides: TGTGCCAGCAGCGCCAGACAGGGGGTTTTTGAAAAACTGTTTTTT. The whole variable domain, filled in from reference TRBV7-8 and TRBJ1-4, reads GAGVSQSPRYKVAKRGQDVALRCDPISGHVSLFWYQQALGQGPEFLTYFQNEAQLDKSGLPSDRFFAERPEGSVSTLKIQRTQQEDSAVYLCASSARQGVFEKLFFGSGTQLSVL.

This rearrangement joins TRBV11-2 to TRBJ2-7, with 12 bases matching TRBD2. The germline CDR1 and CDR2 sequences are SGHAT and FQNNGV. V gave up 4 bases and J gave up 2 bases; unmatched junction bases: 6. CDR3 length equals 16 residues. The CDR3 is CASSSSLAGGAYEQYF. In DNA form, the CDR3 reads TGTGCCAGCAGCTCCTCACTAGCGGGGGGCGCCTACGAGCAGTACTTC.

The rearrangement uses TRBV9 and TRBJ1-2; the match to TRBD1 covers 7 bases. The V segment lost 4 bases and the J segment 1 base; nucleotides outside the gene matches: 4. Germline values: CDR1 SGDLS, CDR2 YYNGEE. The CDR3 spans 14 residues. The CDR3 spells CASSKQGNNYGYTF. As DNA, the CDR3 is TGTGCCAGCAGCAAACAGGGGAATAACTATGGCTACACCTTC.

In the case of this clone: Germline and junction disagree at one end, which may indicate a read error. The rearrangement uses TRBV7-7 and TRBJ2-7; D possibly corresponds to TRBD1 (6 bases). The CDR3 runs to 15 residues. The germline gives CDR1 SSHAT, CDR2 FNYEAQ (reference sequence). The DNA of the CDR3 is TGTGCTAGCAGCTTAGAGGCAGGGGAATCCTACGAGCAGTACTTC. Protein product: CASSLEAGESYEQYF.

The chain is built from TRBV5-1 and TRBJ2-2, with TRBD2 matching 9 bases. Trimming took 4 bases from V and 0 from J; bases not matched to a gene: 1. Germline loops: CDR1 SGHRS, CDR2 YFSETQ. This CDR3 has 15 residues. The CDR3 reads CASSLAGSNTGELFF. CDR3 DNA: TGCGCCAGCAGCCTAGCGGGATCGAACACCGGGGAGCTGTTTTTT.

This chain links TRBV29-1 with TRBJ1-1, with D unresolved. CDR1 is SQVTM and CDR2 is ANQGSEA in the germline V gene. Trimming left V 0 bases short and J 0 bases short, with 8 bases between. This CDR3 spans 14 amino acids. CDR3 DNA sequence: TGCAGCGTTGAAGAGGGCAGTTTGAACACTGAAGCTTTCTTT. This codes for CSVEEGSLNTEAFF.

The gene calls are TRBV18 and TRBJ2-1; 10 bases agree with TRBD1. Germline loops: CDR1 KGHSH, CDR2 LQKENI. With V trimmed by 3 bases and J by 8 bases, 7 bases remained unmatched. The CDR3 consists of 15 residues. The DNA for the CDR3 is TGTGCCAGCTCACCCGGGACAGGGGTTTTTGATGAGCAGTTCTTC. It is translated as CASSPGTGVFDEQFF.

The CDR3 DNA follows: TGTGCCAGCAGCTTAGTGGCAACGGGCAGGGGGAACACCGGGGAGCTGTTTTTT. It encodes CASSLVATGRGNTGELFF. This chain connects TRBV11-2 to TRBJ2-2; perhaps TRBD1 as D (6 bases). The CDR3 is 18 residues long. Germline loops: CDR1 SGHAT, CDR2 FQNNGV. V lost 1 base and J lost 1, with 16 bases in between.

The chain recombines TRBV6-4 with TRBJ2-3; 15 nucleotides agree with TRBD2. After removal of 0 bases from V and 2 bases from J, the junction contained 3 bases not matched to a gene. There are 18 residues in the CDR3. Germline V CDR1 and CDR2: MRHNA, SNTAGT. DNA for the CDR3: TGTGCCAGCAGTGACTCCGGGACTAGCGGGGGGCACACAGATACGCAGTATTTT. Translation: CASSDSGTSGGHTDTQYF.